The next 24 T cell receptor beta chains were all read from a single sample in a study of T cell responses to AZD1222 COVID-19 vaccine. Sequenced by immunoSEQ multiplex PCR; TCRdb stores in-frame clones only, minus some. This sample has 75,000 to 100,000 clones, with 65% to 90% found just once. The sequencing used peripheral blood, collected on day 0 of AZD1222 vaccination. These receptors were collected from an adult in good health.

This rearrangement joins TRBV2 to TRBJ1-1; D remains unclear. The germline V gene has CDR1 SNHLY and CDR2 FYNNEI. CDR3 length equals 11 residues. Trimming left V 2 bases short and J 10 bases short, with 8 bases between. CDR3 nucleotide sequence: TGTGCCAGCAGTGAATATACGTTAGCTTTCTTT. It codes for CASSEYTLAFF.

By share of the sample, this clone is medium-sized. This chain connects TRBV10-3 to TRBJ2-7, with TRBD1 matching 7 bases. Per the germline V gene, CDR1 is ENHRY and CDR2 is SYGVKD. The CDR3 contains 16 residues. Trimming took 0 bases from V and 7 from J; bases not matched to a gene: 12. CDR3 sequence: CAISESFGQGEIEQYF. The CDR3 bases are TGTGCCATCAGTGAGTCGTTCGGGCAGGGGGAGATTGAGCAGTACTTC.

V and J are TRBV5-1 and TRBJ2-2, with D unclear. The V end lost 0 bases, the J end lost 5 bases, and 11 bases lay between the germline ends. The CDR3 is 15 amino acids. Germline CDR1 is SGHRS and CDR2 is YFSETQ. CDR3 protein: CASSLEGSMTGELFF. CDR3 nucleotides: TGCGCCAGCAGCTTGGAGGGCAGCATGACCGGGGAGCTGTTTTTT.

The chain recombines TRBV4-2 with TRBJ2-3; the D is unclear. This CDR3 contains 14 residues. V lost 2 bases to trimming and J lost 2 bases, with 8 bases between them. Germline assignment: CDR1 LGHNA and CDR2 YNFKEQ. Written as DNA, the CDR3 is TGTGCCAGCAGCCAAAGGAAGAACACAGATACGCAGTATTTT. Protein: CASSQRKNTDTQYF.

This rearrangement joins TRBV25-1 to TRBJ1-3; tentative D call: TRBD1 (6 bases). Trimming removed 6 bases at V and 0 bases at J, with 12 bases between. The CDR3 covers 15 residues. CDR1 and CDR2 from the germline V gene are MGHDK and SYGVNS. The chain's CDR3 is CASREGGASGNTIYF. The DNA of the CDR3 is TGTGCCAGCAGGGAAGGGGGTGCCTCTGGAAACACCATATATTTT.

The chain employs TRBV19 and TRBJ1-1; no clear D. With 0 bases removed from V and 5 bases from J, the gap between germline ends came to 10 bases. The germline gives CDR1 LNHDA, CDR2 SQIVND (reference sequence). The CDR3 extends over 14 amino acids. Here the CDR3 reads CASSIDLYGTEAFF. In nucleotides, the CDR3 is TGTGCCAGTAGTATAGATCTATACGGTACTGAAGCTTTCTTT.

A single count supports this clone. This chain uses TRBV5-4 with TRBJ1-4; 7 nucleotides agree with TRBD1. With 4 bases clipped from V and 1 base from J, the junction kept 7 bases outside the gene matches. The germline gives CDR1 SGHNT, CDR2 YYREEE (reference sequence). The CDR3 has 16 amino acids. The CDR3 reads CASSPGQARTNEKLFF. CDR3 bases: TGTGCCAGCAGCCCCGGACAGGCTAGAACTAATGAAAAACTGTTTTTT. The complete variable domain, with remaining parts taken from reference TRBV5-4 and TRBJ1-4, reads ETGVTQSPTHLIKTRGQQVTLRCSSQSGHNTVSWYQQALGQGPQFIFQYYREEENGRGNFPPRFSGLQFPNYSSELNVNALELDDSALYLCASSPGQARTNEKLFFGSGTQLSVL.

The chain couples TRBV30 to TRBJ1-2, with no clear D. The CDR3 extends over 12 amino acids. Germline lookup yields CDR1 GTSNPN and CDR2 SVGIG (reference sequence). V dropped 0 bases and J dropped 11 bases, with 13 bases sitting between them. The CDR3 coding sequence is TGTGCCTGGAGTGTACTCGGGGTAGGATACACCTTC. This sequence encodes CAWSVLGVGYTF.

The gene calls are TRBV2 and TRBJ1-1, with unresolved D. The length of the CDR3 is 14 residues. Trimming cost V 3 bases and J 4 bases, with 12 bases left between them. Germline V gene data show CDR1 as SNHLY and CDR2 as FYNNEI. CDR3 nucleotides: TGTGCCAGCAGTGAGAAAGGTTTTGCCACTGAAGCTTTCTTT. Its translation is CASSEKGFATEAFF.

By share, this clone counts as medium-sized. The chain uses TRBV27 and TRBJ1-6; no clear D gene. Germline V gene sequence: CDR1 MNHEY, CDR2 SMNVEV (reference sequence). The length of the CDR3 is 13 residues. V was clipped by 7 bases and J by 6 bases, with 10 bases between them. In DNA, the CDR3 is TGTGCCAGCACCCTGATGGTTAATTCACCCCTCCACTTT. This encodes CASTLMVNSPLHF.

In this sample, this clone turned up once. The chain has TRBV5-1 and TRBJ1-2; 11 bases line up with TRBD1. The CDR3 covers 16 residues. The V gene's germline CDR1 is SGHRS and CDR2 YFSETQ. V lost 0 bases, J lost 5 bases, and 6 bases stayed unmatched. DNA for the CDR3: TGCGCCAGCAGCTTGGAAGGGACAGGGGGAAAGTATGGCTACACCTTC. Amino acids: CASSLEGTGGKYGYTF.

V and J are TRBV7-2 and TRBJ2-3, with 7 bases aligning to TRBD2. The V and J ends lost 5 bases and 2 bases, in that order; junction bases with no gene match: 4. In germline, CDR1 is SGHTA, CDR2 FQGNSA. The CDR3 is 14 residues long. CDR3 protein: CASSPKRDTDTQYF. CDR3 nucleotides: TGTGCCAGCAGCCCTAAGCGGGACACAGATACGCAGTATTTT.

This sequence joins TRBV7-3 and TRBJ2-3; D ambiguous. CDR1 is SGHTA and CDR2 is FQGTGA in the germline V gene. The CDR3 consists of 13 residues. Trimming took 2 bases from V and 7 from J, leaving 10 bases between them. The CDR3 nucleotides read TGTGCCAGCAGCTTAGGGGATGGAAATACGCAGTATTTT. It is translated as CASSLGDGNTQYF.

The CDR3 protein is CASSLGTADSGNTIYF. The CDR3, as DNA: TGTGCCAGCAGCTTAGGGACCGCCGACTCTGGAAACACCATATATTTT. V and J are TRBV7-8 and TRBJ1-3; D is ambiguous. Germline V CDR1 and CDR2: SGHVS, FQNEAQ. The CDR3 is 16 residues long. Trimming cost V 1 base and J 0 bases, with 10 bases left between them.

The chain uses TRBV29-1 and TRBJ2-2, with 14 bases matching TRBD2. The germline gives CDR1 SQVTM, CDR2 ANQGSEA. This CDR3 comprises 15 residues. J gave up 8 bases and V 7 bases, and 9 bases lay outside the gene matches. The CDR3 loop is CSAIIGTSGSGELFF. In DNA, the CDR3 is TGCAGCGCCATTATCGGGACTAGCGGGAGTGGGGAGCTGTTTTTT.

The V gene is TRBV6-1, the J gene TRBJ1-2; D unclear. Deletions cut 2 bases from V and 3 bases from J, with 7 bases between. Germline V CDR1 and CDR2: MNHNS, SASEGT. The CDR3 length is 13 residues. The CDR3 here is CASSEWTDYGYTF. For the CDR3, the DNA is TGTGCCAGCAGTGAATGGACGGACTATGGCTACACCTTC.

Comment on this clone: One end of the junction varies from germline; a read error may be responsible. The chain uses TRBV3-1 (or the pseudogene TRBV3-2) and TRBJ1-5; the D gene is possibly TRBD1 (6 bases). Germline CDR1 and CDR2: LGHDT and YNNKEL (reference sequence). CDR3 length: 12 residues. Here the CDR3 reads CASSHTSRDMYF. The DNA for the CDR3 is TGTGCCAGCAGCCACACTTCTAGGGACATGTATTTT.

The rearrangement links TRBV29-1 to TRBJ2-1, with D uncertain. The CDR3 runs to 13 residues. Germline CDR1 reads SQVTM; CDR2 reads ANQGSEA. V lost 8 bases and J 6 bases, leaving 17 bases between the germline ends. The CDR3 DNA is TGCAGCTTTCGGGCCTCGTGGGGCAATGAGCAGTTCTTC. It is translated as CSFRASWGNEQFF.

The chain links TRBV6-1 to TRBJ1-2, with TRBD1 matching 8 bases. Germline V gives CDR1 MNHNS, CDR2 SASEGT. V was clipped by 4 bases and J by 7 bases; unmatched bases: 14. This CDR3 is built from 16 residues. The CDR3 nucleotides read TGTGCCAGCAGTGTCCGGGACAGGCCTCTTTTGGGTGGCTACACCTTC. This codes for CASSVRDRPLLGGYTF.

This chain links TRBV10-1 with TRBJ2-2; D gene ambiguous. The length of the CDR3 is 12 residues. Germline V gene data show CDR1 as WNHNN and CDR2 as SYGVQD (reference sequence). The V end was cut by 5 bases, the J end by 5 bases, with 6 bases between. The CDR3 DNA is TGCGCCAGCAGTCCGACAACCGGGGAGCTGTTTTTT. It specifies CASSPTTGELFF.

The J gene is TRBJ2-1, the V gene TRBV4-1, with 9 bases lining up with TRBD2. This CDR3 contains 14 residues. Trimming removed 4 bases from V and 6 bases from J; junction bases left unmatched: 4. Germline V gives CDR1 MGHRA, CDR2 YSYEKL. This CDR3 reads CASSLAGERNEQFF. In DNA, the CDR3 is TGCGCCAGCAGCCTAGCGGGGGAACGCAATGAGCAGTTCTTC.

The chain couples TRBV19 to TRBJ1-2; 9 nucleotides agree with TRBD1. The germline CDR1 and CDR2 sequences are LNHDA and SQIVND (reference sequence). V shed 6 bases, J shed 5 bases, and the junction held 4 bases outside the gene matches. CDR3 size: 13 residues. The CDR3 loop reads CASRMTGGYGYTF. In DNA form, the CDR3 reads TGTGCCAGTAGGATGACAGGGGGGTATGGCTACACCTTC.

The CDR3 protein is CASSDPSGRGPYEQYF. CDR3 coding DNA: TGTGCCAGCAGTGACCCGTCTGGCAGGGGCCCCTACGAGCAGTACTTC. The chain carries TRBV25-1 and TRBJ2-7; TRBD1 is a possible D gene (6 bases). The CDR3 extends over 16 amino acids. V lost 3 bases to trimming and J lost 2 bases, with 17 bases between them. Germline V lookup: CDR1 MGHDK, CDR2 SYGVNS.

The chain links TRBV5-1 to TRBJ1-1, with no clear D. Germline CDR1 is SGHRS and CDR2 is YFSETQ. Trimming left V 3 bases short and J 1 base short, with 7 bases between. The CDR3 consists of 13 residues. CDR3 amino acids: CASSSNGNTEAFF. CDR3 bases: TGCGCCAGCAGCTCTAACGGGAACACTGAAGCTTTCTTT.